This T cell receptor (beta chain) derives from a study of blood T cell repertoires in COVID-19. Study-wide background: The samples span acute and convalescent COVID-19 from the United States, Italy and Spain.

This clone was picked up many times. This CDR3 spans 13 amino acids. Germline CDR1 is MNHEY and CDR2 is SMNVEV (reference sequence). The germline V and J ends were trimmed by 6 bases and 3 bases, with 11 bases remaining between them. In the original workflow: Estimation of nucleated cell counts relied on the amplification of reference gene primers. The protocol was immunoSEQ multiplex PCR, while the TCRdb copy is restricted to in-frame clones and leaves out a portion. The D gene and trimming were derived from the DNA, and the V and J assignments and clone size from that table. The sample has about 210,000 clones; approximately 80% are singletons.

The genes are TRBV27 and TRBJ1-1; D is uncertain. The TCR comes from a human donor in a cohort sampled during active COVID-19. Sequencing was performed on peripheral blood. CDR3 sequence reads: CASSLLEDTEAFF. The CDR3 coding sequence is TGTGCCAGCAGCCTTCTTGAGGACACTGAAGCTTTCTTT.